Listed below are T cell receptor beta chains from one sample, sequenced in a study. TCRdb passed the RT-PCR reads through MiXCR, listing each CDR3 protein once. Counted here are approximately 720,000 distinct CDR3 sequences, more than 13% occurring once; the ten biggest clones make up 3.6%. The sequencing sample was made of memory CD4+ T cells from blood. The receptors come from a female donor in good health, serving as a healthy control. The CDR3 runs from the conserved cysteine through the conserved F or W. Each record gives: CDR3 length, D gene, J gene, V gene, clone size, CDR3 DNA, CDR3 protein. The D gene is left open where the match is weak. Clone size is not always given. Where it is, it says once, few, many or a class for expanded clones.

13 - TRBJ2-1 TRBV20-1 many TGCAGTGCTAGCGGGAGACGGAACAATGAGCAGTTCTTC CSASGRRNNEQFF
15 - TRBJ2-5 TRBV5-1 - TGCGCCAGCAGCCCACGAGCTTTGACACAAGAGACCCAGTACTTC CASSPRALTQETQYF
16 TRBD1 TRBJ1-2 TRBV12-3/TRBV12-4 - TGTGCCAGCAGTCCATTCCCCGGACAGGGTATGGTTGGCTACACCTTC CASSPFPGQGMVGYTF
16 - TRBJ2-5 TRBV7-2 - TGTGCCAGCAGTCCCGTGGGTGCCCTTGAGGGAGAGACCCAGTACTTC CASSPVGALEGETQYF
12 - TRBJ1-4 TRBV28 once TGTGCCAGCAGTCCCCTCATCGGAAAACTGTTTTTT CASSPLIGKLFF
13 - TRBJ2-2 TRBV7-3 few TGTGCCAGCAGCACCGCCAACACCGGGGAGCTGTTTTTT CASSTANTGELFF
13 - TRBJ1-2 TRBV7-2 - TGTGCCAGCAGCTTAGACGCCGTAGGGGGCTACACCTTC CASSLDAVGGYTF
17 TRBD1 TRBJ2-7 TRBV28 few TGTGCCAGCACCCAGTTGGCAGGGGGATCAGTAGTGAGCGAGCAGTACTTC CASTQLAGGSVVSEQYF
12 - TRBJ1-5 TRBV12-3/TRBV12-4 few TGTGCCAGCAGTCACAGGGTGCAGCCCCAGCATTTT CASSHRVQPQHF
15 - TRBJ2-1 TRBV9 many TGTGCCAGCAGCGTAGAAATAGCGGCCTACAATGAGCAGTTCTTC CASSVEIAAYNEQFF
13 - TRBJ2-1 TRBV2 few TGTGCCAGCACCGCAGCGGTCTACAATGAGCAGTTCTTC CASTAAVYNEQFF
16 TRBD2 TRBJ2-7 TRBV12-3/TRBV12-4 many TGTGCCAGCAGTTTGGAACTAGCGGGAGGTTCCTACGAGCAGTACTTC CASSLELAGGSYEQYF
17 TRBD2 TRBJ2-1 TRBV7-3 - TGTGCCAGCAGCTTTCGAATAGCGGGAGGGCCTGAATATGAGCAGTTCTTC CASSFRIAGGPEYEQFF
16 - TRBJ2-1 TRBV6-1 - TGTGCCAGCAGTGAAGGGTGGGGGCCCCTTAACAATGAGCAGTTCTTC CASSEGWGPLNNEQFF
13 - TRBJ1-1 TRBV29-1 - TGCAGCGTTTTGATTCGACCGAACACTGAAGCTTTCTTT CSVLIRPNTEAFF
15 TRBD2 TRBJ2-1 TRBV6-6 - TGTGCCAGCAGGACTAGCGGGGTGACCTACAATGAGCAGTTCTTC CASRTSGVTYNEQFF
17 - TRBJ2-1 TRBV5-1 few TGCGCCAGCAGCTTGGCCGCGGGCTTCAGCTCCTACAATGAGCAGTTCTTC CASSLAAGFSSYNEQFF
11 - TRBJ1-2 TRBV18 - TGTGCCAGCTCAGCCGTAGGAGGCTACACCTTC CASSAVGGYTF
16 TRBD2 TRBJ2-7 TRBV7-2 - TGTGCCAGCAGCTTAGCGCGACTAGCGGGAGACTACGAGCAGTACTTC CASSLARLAGDYEQYF
16 - TRBJ2-3 TRBV7-3 - TGTGCCAGCAGCCCCGAGTTGGGACGGGGCACAGATACGCAGTATTTT CASSPELGRGTDTQYF
14 - TRBJ1-2 TRBV7-2 - TGTGCCAGCAGCTTGATCGGCAATAACTATGGCTACACCTTC CASSLIGNNYGYTF
14 TRBD1 TRBJ2-4 TRBV18 - TGTGCCAGCTCACGCAGACAGGGGGCGGACATTCAGTACTTC CASSRRQGADIQYF
15 - TRBJ1-3 TRBV3-1 - TGTGCCAGCAGCCAAGGAGGGGCCGCTGGAAACACCATATATTTT CASSQGGAAGNTIYF
14 - TRBJ2-1 TRBV20-1 many TGCAGTGGGGAAGGGGCTGCCTCCTACAATGAGCAGTTCTTC CSGEGAASYNEQFF
16 - TRBJ2-3 TRBV18 few TGTGCCAGCTCACCGACCACAGGGATAAGCACAGATACGCAGTATTTT CASSPTTGISTDTQYF
15 TRBD2 TRBJ2-1 TRBV10-3 few TGTGCCATCAGTGATCGGGGACTAGCGGGAGCTGAGCAGTTCTTC CAISDRGLAGAEQFF
16 TRBD2 TRBJ2-5 TRBV9 - TGTGCCAGCAGCGTAGGACTAGCGGGAGGGCTGGAGACCCAGTACTTC CASSVGLAGGLETQYF